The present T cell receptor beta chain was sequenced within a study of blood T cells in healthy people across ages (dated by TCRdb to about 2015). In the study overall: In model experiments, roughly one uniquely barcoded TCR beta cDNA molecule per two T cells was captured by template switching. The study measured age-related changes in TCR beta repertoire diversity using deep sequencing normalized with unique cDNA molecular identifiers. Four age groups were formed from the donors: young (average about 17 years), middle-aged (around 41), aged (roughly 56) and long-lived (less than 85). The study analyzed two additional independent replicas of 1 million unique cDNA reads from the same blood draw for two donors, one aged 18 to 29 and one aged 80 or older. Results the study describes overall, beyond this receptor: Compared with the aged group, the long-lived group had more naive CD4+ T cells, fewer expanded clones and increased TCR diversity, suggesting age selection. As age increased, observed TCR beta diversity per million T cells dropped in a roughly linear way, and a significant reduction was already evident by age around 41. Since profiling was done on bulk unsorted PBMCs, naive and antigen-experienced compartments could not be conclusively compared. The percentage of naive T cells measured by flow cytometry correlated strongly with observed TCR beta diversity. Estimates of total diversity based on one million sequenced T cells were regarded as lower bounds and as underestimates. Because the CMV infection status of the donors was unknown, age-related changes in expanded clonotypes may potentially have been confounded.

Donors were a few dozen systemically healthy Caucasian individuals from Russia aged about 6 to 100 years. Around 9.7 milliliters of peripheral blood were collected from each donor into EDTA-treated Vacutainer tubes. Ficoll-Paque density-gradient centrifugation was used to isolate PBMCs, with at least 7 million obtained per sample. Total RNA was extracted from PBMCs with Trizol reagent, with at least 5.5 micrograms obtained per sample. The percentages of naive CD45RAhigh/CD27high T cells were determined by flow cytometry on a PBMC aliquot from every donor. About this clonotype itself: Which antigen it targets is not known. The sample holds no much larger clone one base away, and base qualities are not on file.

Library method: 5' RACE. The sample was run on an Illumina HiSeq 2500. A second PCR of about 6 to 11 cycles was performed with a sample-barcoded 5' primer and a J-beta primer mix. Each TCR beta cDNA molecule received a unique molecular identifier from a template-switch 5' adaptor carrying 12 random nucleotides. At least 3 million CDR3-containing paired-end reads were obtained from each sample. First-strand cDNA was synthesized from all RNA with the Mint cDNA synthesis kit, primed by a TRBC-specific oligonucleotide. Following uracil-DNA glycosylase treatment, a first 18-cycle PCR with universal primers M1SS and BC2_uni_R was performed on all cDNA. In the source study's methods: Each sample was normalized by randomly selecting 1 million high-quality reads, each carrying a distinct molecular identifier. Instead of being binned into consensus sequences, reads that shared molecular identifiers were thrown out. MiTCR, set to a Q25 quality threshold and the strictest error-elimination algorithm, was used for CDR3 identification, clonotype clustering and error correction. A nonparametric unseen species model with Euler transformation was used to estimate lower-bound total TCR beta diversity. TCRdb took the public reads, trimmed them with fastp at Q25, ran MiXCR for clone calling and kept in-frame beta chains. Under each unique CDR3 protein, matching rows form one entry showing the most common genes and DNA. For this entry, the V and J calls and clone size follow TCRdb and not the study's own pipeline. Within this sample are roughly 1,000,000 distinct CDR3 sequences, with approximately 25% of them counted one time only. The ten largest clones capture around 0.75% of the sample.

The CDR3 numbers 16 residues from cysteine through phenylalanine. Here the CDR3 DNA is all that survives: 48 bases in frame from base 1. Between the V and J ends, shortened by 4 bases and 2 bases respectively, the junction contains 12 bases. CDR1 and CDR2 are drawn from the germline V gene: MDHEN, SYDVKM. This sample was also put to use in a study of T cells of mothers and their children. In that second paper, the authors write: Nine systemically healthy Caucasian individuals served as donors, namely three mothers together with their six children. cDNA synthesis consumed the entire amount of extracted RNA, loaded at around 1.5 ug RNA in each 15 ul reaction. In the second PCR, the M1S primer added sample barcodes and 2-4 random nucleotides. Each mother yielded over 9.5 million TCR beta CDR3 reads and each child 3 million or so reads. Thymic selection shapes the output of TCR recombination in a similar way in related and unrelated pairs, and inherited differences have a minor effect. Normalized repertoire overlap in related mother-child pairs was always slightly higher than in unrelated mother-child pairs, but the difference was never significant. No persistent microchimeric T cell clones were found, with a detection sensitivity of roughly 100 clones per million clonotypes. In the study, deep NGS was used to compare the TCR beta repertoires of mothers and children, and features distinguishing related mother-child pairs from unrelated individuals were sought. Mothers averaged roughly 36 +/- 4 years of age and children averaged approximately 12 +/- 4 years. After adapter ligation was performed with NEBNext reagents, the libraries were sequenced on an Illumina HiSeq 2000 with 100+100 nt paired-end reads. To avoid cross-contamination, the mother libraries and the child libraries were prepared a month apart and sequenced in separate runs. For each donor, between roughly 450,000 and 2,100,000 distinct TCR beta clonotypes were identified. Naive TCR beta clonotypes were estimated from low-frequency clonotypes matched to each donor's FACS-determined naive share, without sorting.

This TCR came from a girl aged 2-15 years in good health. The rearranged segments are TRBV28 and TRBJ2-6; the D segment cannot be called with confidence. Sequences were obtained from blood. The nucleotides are TGTGCCAGCAGTTCCCCACGGCCCCCTGGGGCCAACGTCCTGACTTTC. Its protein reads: CASSSPRPPGANVLTF. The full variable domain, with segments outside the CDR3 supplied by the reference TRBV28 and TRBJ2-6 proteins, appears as DVKVTQSSRYLVKRTGEKVFLECVQDMDHENMFWYRQDPGLGLRLIYFSYDVKMKEKGDIPEGYSVSREKKERFSLILESASTNQTSMYLCASSSPRPPGANVLTFGAGSRLTVL.